Listed below are T cell receptor beta chains from one sample, sequenced in a study of blood T cell repertoires in COVID-19. TCRdb keeps only in-frame clones here, not all; method: immunoSEQ multiplex PCR. The data contain over 400,000 clones, around nine tenths of them singletons. The sample was peripheral blood. The source of these receptors is a woman aged 45-59 years with COVID-19, enrolled during active disease. Each CDR3 is given with its conserved first and last residue. A D gene is named only where the DNA matches it firmly. The size entry is marked missing in some rows and otherwise reads once, few, many or a size class.

>TRBJ1-6|TRBV6-5|-|-
TGTGCCAGCAGTTACGGCTGGGGACAAGTTCGTTCACCCCTCCACTTT
CASSYGWGQVRSPLHF
>TRBJ1-5|TRBV30|once|TRBD1
TGTGCCTGGAGAACCGGGACAGGGGGCGGTCAGCCCCAGCATTTT
CAWRTGTGGGQPQHF
>TRBJ2-7|TRBV19|once|-
TGTGCCAGTAGCGCAGGGGGGCAGGTGGGATCCTACGAGCAGTACTTC
CASSAGGQVGSYEQYF
>TRBJ2-3|TRBV21-1|-|-
TGTGCCAGCAGCACCCTGGACAGGGGGCACACAGATACGCAGTATTTT
CASSTLDRGHTDTQYF
>TRBJ1-5|TRBV12-3/TRBV12-4|-|-
TGTGCCAGCAGCGAGCGGGGAAATCAGCCCCAGCATTTT
CASSERGNQPQHF
>TRBJ2-7|TRBV7-6|-|TRBD1
TGTGCCAGCAGCTTAGCCCCGGGACAGATTTACGAGCAGTACTTC
CASSLAPGQIYEQYF
>TRBJ1-5|TRBV5-1|-|-
TGCGCCAGCAGCTTGCAAGAGAGCGATAGTAGTCAGCCCCAGCATTTT
CASSLQESDSSQPQHF
>TRBJ2-5|TRBV30|-|-
TGTGCCTCCGACGGGGGGCTAGAGACCCAGTACTTC
CASDGGLETQYF
>TRBJ2-5|TRBV7-9|-|TRBD2
TGTGCCAGCAGCCCTACTAGCGGGGTTGGCTTGACCCAGTACTTC
CASSPTSGVGLTQYF
>TRBJ2-5|TRBV27|-|TRBD1
TGTGCCAGCAGTTTGGTACAGGGGGAGACCCAGTACTTC
CASSLVQGETQYF
>TRBJ2-6|TRBV2|-|-
TGTGCCAGCAGTATCCCAGTTATCAACTCTGGGGCCAACGTCCTGACTTTC
CASSIPVINSGANVLTF
>TRBJ1-6|TRBV27|few|-
TGTGCCAGCAGTTTCACACAACGGGCACCCCTCCACTTT
CASSFTQRAPLHF
>TRBJ2-3|TRBV10-1|-|-
TGCGCCAGCGGGCTCTCCGATACGCAGTATTTT
CASGLSDTQYF
>TRBJ2-1|TRBV2|-|TRBD1
TGTGCCAGCAGCCCGGGACAGGGGGACAATGAGCAGTTCTTC
CASSPGQGDNEQFF
>TRBJ1-5|TRBV19|-|TRBD1
TGTGCCAGTAGTCTTCAGGGGGGAGGCAATCAGCCCCAGCATTTT
CASSLQGGGNQPQHF
>TRBJ1-1|TRBV19|-|TRBD1
TGTGCCAGTAGTATCGACAGGGTCTCATCGAACACTGAAGCTTTCTTT
CASSIDRVSSNTEAFF
>TRBJ1-5|TRBV4-1|-|-
TGCGCCAGCAGCCCAGGGCACGCTGATCAGCCCCAGCATTTT
CASSPGHADQPQHF
>TRBJ1-5|TRBV6-6|-|-
TGTGCCAGCAGTCCGTCGGACAATTTAAGGGGTCAGCCCCAGCATTTT
CASSPSDNLRGQPQHF
>TRBJ1-2|TRBV18|-|TRBD1
TGTGCCAGCTCACCCGGGGGACAGTCCTATGGCTACACCTTC
CASSPGGQSYGYTF
>TRBJ1-4|TRBV5-1|-|TRBD1
TGCGCCAGCAGCCGGGACAGGGGATTGACTGAAAAACTGTTTTTT
CASSRDRGLTEKLFF